Only a few counts were recorded for the clone carrying this T cell receptor (beta chain). What it recognizes is unknown. This sample was taken from a study of neurological immune-mediated disorders. Whole-study results and caveats: HTLV-1-associated myelopathy had the most TCR clonal expansion, while multiple sclerosis had the least, a level that fell below healthy controls. Grouping of repertoires by phylogeny put those of 18 of 34 multiple sclerosis patients into a single related-CDR3 cluster, a possible signature. CDR3 amino acid sequences of expanded clones were not shared across subjects, a result suggesting private repertoires in all groups.

This CDR3 spans 13 amino acids. V was clipped by 4 bases and J by 9 bases; unmatched bases: 6. The germline CDR1 and CDR2 sequences are ENHRY and SYGVKD. The cDNA came from 5'RACE, which used 10-nucleotide random UMIs. From the 5' RACE reads, TCRdb called clonotypes with MiXCR, one entry per CDR3 protein. The data show 50,000 or so distinct CDR3 sequences, with roughly 3.8% seen just once and around 6.5% held by the top ten. This chain connects TRBV10-3 to TRBJ2-1, with TRBD1 matching over 7 bases. This clonotype was obtained from a man aged 60-69 years with multiple sclerosis. The sequenced sample was PBMCs. CDR3 region: CAISVGTEGEQFF. DNA for the CDR3: TGTGCCATCAGTGTCGGGACAGAGGGTGAGCAGTTCTTC.